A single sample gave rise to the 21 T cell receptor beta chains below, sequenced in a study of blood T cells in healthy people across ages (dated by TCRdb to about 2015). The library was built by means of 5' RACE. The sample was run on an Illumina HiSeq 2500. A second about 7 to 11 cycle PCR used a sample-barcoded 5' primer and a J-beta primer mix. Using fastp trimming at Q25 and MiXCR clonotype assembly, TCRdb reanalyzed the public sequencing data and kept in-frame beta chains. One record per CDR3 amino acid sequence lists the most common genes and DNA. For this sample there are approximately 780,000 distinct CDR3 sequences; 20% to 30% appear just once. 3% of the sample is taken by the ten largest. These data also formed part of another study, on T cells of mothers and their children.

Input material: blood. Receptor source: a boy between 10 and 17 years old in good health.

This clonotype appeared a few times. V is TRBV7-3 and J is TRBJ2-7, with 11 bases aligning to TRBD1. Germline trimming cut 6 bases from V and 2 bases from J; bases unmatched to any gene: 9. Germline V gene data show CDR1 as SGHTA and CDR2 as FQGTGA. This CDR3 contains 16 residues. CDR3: CASSFRDRGNTYEQYF. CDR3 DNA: TGTGCCAGCAGTTTCCGGGACAGGGGGAATACCTACGAGCAGTACTTC.

The CDR3 nucleotides are TGCAGTGCTAGAGCTATGGGACAGCCCTACGAGCAGTACTTC. Translating it yields CSARAMGQPYEQYF. The chain combines TRBV20-1 with TRBJ2-7; 7 bases match TRBD1. The CDR3 is 14 residues long. Germline trimming cut 1 base from V and 2 bases from J; bases unmatched to any gene: 5. CDR1 and CDR2 (germline): DFQATT, SNEGSKA (reference sequence).

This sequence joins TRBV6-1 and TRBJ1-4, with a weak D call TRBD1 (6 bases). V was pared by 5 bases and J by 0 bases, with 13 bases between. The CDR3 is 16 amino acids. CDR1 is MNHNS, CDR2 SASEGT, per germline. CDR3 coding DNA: TGTGCCAGCAGTCCCGGGACACTTGCAACTAATGAAAAACTGTTTTTT. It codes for CASSPGTLATNEKLFF.

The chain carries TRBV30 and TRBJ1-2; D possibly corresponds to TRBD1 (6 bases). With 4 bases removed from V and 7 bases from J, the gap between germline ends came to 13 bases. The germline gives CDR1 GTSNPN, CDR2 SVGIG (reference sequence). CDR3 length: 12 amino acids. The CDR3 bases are TGTGCCTGGATGGCGGGGGGGCCTGGCTACACCTTC. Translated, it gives CAWMAGGPGYTF.

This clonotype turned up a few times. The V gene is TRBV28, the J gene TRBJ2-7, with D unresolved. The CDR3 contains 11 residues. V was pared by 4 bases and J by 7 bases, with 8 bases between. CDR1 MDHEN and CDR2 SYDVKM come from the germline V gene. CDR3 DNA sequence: TGTGCCAGCAGTTCCCGCCGGGAGCAGTACTTC. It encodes CASSSRREQYF.

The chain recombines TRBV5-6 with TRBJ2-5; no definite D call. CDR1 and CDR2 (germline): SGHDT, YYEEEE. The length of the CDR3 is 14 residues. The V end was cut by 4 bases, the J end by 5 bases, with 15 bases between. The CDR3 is CASSPRWVGETQYF. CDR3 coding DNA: TGTGCCAGCAGCCCGAGGTGGGTCGGGGAGACCCAGTACTTC.

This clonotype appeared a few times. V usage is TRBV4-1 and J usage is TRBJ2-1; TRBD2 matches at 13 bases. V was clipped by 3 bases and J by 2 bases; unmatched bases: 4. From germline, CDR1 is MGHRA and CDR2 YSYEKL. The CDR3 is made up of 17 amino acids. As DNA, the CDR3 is TGCGCCAGCAGCCAGGGACTAGCGGGGCCTACCTACAATGAGCAGTTCTTC. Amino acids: CASSQGLAGPTYNEQFF.

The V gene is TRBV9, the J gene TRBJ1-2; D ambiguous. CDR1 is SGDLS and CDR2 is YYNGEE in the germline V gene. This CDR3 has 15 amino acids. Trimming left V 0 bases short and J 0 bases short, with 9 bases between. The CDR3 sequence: CASSVAQITNYGYTF. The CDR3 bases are TGTGCCAGCAGCGTAGCCCAAATAACTAACTATGGCTACACCTTC. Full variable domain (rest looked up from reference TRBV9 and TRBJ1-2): DSGVTQTPKHLITATGQRVTLRCSPRSGDLSVYWYQQSLDQGLQFLIQYYNGEERAKGNILERFSAQQFPDLHSELNLSSLELGDSALYFCASSVAQITNYGYTFGSGTRLTVV.

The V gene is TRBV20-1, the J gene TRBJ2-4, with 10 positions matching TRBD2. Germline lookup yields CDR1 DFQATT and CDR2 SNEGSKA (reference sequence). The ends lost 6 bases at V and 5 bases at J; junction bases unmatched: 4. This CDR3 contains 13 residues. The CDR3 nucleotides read TGCAGTGCACCAAGCGGGGGGGAAAACATTCAGTACTTC. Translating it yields CSAPSGGENIQYF.

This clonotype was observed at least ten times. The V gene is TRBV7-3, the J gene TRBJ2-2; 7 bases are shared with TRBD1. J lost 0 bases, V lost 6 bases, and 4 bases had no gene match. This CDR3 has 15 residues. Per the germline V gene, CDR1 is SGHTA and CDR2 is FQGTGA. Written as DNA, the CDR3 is TGTGCCAGCAGTTCCGGGACAGCGAACACCGGGGAGCTGTTTTTT. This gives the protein CASSSGTANTGELFF.

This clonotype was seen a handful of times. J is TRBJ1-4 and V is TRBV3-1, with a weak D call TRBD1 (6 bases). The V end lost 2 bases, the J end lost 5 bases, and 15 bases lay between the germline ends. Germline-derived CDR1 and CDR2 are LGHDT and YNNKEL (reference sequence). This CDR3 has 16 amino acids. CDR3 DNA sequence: TGTGCCAGCAGCCAAAAGTGGACAGCCCGGAATGAAAAACTGTTTTTT. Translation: CASSQKWTARNEKLFF.

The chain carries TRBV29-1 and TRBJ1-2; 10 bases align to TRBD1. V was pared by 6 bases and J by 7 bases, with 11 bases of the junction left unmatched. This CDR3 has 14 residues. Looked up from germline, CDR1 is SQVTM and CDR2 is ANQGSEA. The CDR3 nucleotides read TGCAGCGTGGGCACGGGACAGGGGAATCGTGGCTACACCTTC. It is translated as CSVGTGQGNRGYTF.

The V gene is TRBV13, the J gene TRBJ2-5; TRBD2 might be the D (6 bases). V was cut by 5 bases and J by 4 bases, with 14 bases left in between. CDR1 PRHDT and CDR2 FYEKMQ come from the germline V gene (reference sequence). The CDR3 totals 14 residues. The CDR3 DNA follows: TGTGCCAGCAGCCCACCTGGAGGGGTAGAGACCCAGTACTTC. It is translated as CASSPPGGVETQYF.

The CDR3 region has the DNA TGTGCCAGCAGTTTAGGGTCGCTGGGCACTGAAGCTTTCTTT. Its translation is CASSLGSLGTEAFF. V and J are TRBV12-3 or TRBV12-4 and TRBJ1-1; no firm D call. This CDR3 contains 14 residues. Between the trimmed V and J ends, which lost 1 base and 4 bases, there was a span of 10 bases.

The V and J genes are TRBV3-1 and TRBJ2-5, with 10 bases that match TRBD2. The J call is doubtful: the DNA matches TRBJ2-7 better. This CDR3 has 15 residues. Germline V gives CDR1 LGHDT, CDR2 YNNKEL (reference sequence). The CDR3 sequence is CASSHTKRGGDEQYF. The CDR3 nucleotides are TGTGCCAGCAGCCATACAAAGCGGGGGGGCGACGAGCAGTACTTC.

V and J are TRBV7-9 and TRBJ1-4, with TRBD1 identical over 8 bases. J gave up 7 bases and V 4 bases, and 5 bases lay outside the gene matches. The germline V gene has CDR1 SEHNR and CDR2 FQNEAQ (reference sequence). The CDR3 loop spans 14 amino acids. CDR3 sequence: CASSSGQEVEKLFF. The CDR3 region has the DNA TGTGCCAGCAGCTCGGGACAGGAGGTTGAAAAACTGTTTTTT.

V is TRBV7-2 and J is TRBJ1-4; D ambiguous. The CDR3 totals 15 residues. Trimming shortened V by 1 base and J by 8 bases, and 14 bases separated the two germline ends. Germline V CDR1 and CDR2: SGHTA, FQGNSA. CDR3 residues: CASSLGQTNVEKLFF. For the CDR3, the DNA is TGTGCCAGCAGCTTAGGGCAGACTAATGTGGAAAAACTGTTTTTT. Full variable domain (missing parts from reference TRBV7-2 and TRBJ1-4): GAGVSQSPSNKVTEKGKDVELRCDPISGHTALYWYRQSLGQGLEFLIYFQGNSAPDKSGLPSDRFSAERTGGSVSTLTIQRTQQEDSAVYLCASSLGQTNVEKLFFGSGTQLSVL.

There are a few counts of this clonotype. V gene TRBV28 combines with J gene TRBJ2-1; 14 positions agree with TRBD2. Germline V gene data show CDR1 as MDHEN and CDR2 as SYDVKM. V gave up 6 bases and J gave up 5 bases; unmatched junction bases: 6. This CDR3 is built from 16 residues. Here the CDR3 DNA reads TGTGCCAGCAGGACTAGCGGGGGGGCAAACGACAATGAGCAGTTCTTC. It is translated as CASRTSGGANDNEQFF.

CDR3 DNA sequence: TGTGCCACTGGGACTAGCGACTACGAGCAGTACTTC. This sequence encodes CATGTSDYEQYF. This rearrangement joins TRBV6-6 to TRBJ2-7; TRBD2 matches at 10 bases. The CDR3 loop spans 12 amino acids. Germline CDR1 is MNHNY and CDR2 is SVGAGI (reference sequence). The trim removed 10 bases at V and 3 bases at J, leaving 3 bases unmatched.

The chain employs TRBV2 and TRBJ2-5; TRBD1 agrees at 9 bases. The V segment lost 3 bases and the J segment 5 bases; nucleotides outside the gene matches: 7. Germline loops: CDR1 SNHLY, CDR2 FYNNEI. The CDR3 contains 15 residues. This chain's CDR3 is CASSENRGRGETQYF. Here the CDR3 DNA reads TGTGCCAGCAGTGAGAACAGGGGGCGCGGGGAGACCCAGTACTTC.

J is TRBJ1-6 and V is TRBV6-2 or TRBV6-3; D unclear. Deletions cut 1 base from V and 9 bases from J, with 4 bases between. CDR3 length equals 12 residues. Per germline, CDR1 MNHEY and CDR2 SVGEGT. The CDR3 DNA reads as TGTGCCAGCAGTTACTGGGCTTCACCCCTCCACTTT. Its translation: CASSYWASPLHF.